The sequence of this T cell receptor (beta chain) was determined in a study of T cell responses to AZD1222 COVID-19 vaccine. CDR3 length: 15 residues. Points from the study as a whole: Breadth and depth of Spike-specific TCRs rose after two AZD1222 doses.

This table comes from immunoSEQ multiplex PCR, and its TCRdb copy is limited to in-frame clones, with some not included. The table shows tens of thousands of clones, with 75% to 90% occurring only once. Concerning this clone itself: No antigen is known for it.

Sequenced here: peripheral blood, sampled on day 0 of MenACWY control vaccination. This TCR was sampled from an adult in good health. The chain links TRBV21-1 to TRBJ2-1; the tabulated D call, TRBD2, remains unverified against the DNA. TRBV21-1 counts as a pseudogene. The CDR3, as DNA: TGTGCCAGCGGTTCGGGACTAGCGGGAGGGAATGAGCAGTTCTTC. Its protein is CASGSGLAGGNEQFF.